The rows below give T cell receptor beta chains drawn from one sample of a study of control samples from healthy donors and cancer patients. TCRdb keeps only in-frame clones here, not all; method: immunoSEQ multiplex PCR. Here the sample spans just under 65,000 clones, 65% to 90% being singletons. Sequenced: blood. All receptors come from a man aged 35-49 years in good health. The conserved cysteine and the conserved F or W are not part of the CDR3 here. Part of the rows lack a size; the others show once, few, many or a class for expanded clones.

TRBJ2-7	few	TRBV7-9	ASSQSSMGLAAEQY
TRBJ2-3	NA	TRBV7-2	ASSSRGQGTDTQY
TRBJ2-2	NA	TRBV3-1/TRBV3-2	ASSQGNGELF
TRBJ1-5	NA	TRBV12-3/TRBV12-4	ASSPPESPQH
TRBJ1-2	NA	TRBV29-1	SVGQGLDYGYT
TRBJ2-5	NA	TRBV30	AWSELGRGETQY
TRBJ2-2	NA	TRBV6-5	ASSYNFANTGELF
TRBJ2-3	NA	TRBV29-1	SVANPTGRPSTDTQY
TRBJ2-3	NA	TRBV6-5	ASTGDADTQY
TRBJ1-2	NA	TRBV2	ASSALRGSYGYT
TRBJ2-1	NA	TRBV18	ASSSSGSSYNEQF
TRBJ2-4	once	TRBV27	ASSTTAGGMGAKNIQY
TRBJ1-2	NA	TRBV5-4	ASSLTGDYGYT
TRBJ1-1	NA	TRBV11-2	ASSLVDNTEAF
TRBJ2-7	NA	TRBV6-2/TRBV6-3	ASSSPMGLEHSYEQY
TRBJ2-3	NA	TRBV5-1	ASNPTGTPGKDTQY
TRBJ2-2	NA	TRBV4-1	ASSQDEQRGNTGELF
TRBJ2-7	NA	TRBV28	ASIKREGLYEQY
TRBJ2-7	once	TRBV4-3	ASRPPSSPGLAGFYEQY
TRBJ2-7	NA	TRBV28	ASETSGSYHEQY
TRBJ1-4	NA	TRBV30	AWSAFTPSANEKLF
TRBJ1-5	NA	TRBV21-1	ASSKAPGISNQPQH
TRBJ1-5	NA	TRBV29-1	SVLGQGNNQPQH
TRBJ1-5	few	TRBV24-1	ATSDWGNQPQH
TRBJ2-1	NA	TRBV18	ASSPPAGGDEQF
TRBJ2-5	NA	TRBV3-1/TRBV3-2	ASSVGLAGGPEETQY
TRBJ1-1	NA	TRBV6-5	ASRHFEAF
TRBJ1-4	NA	TRBV5-6	ASSLWATNEKLF
TRBJ2-5	NA	TRBV7-2	ASSLKARGPETQY
TRBJ1-2	NA	TRBV7-2	ASSPPAAIYGYT
TRBJ2-7	NA	TRBV5-6	ASSLRGESYEQY
TRBJ2-3	once	TRBV5-1	ASSLDGQPSTDTQY
TRBJ2-4	few	TRBV2	ASKGSQGGMNIQY
TRBJ1-5	NA	TRBV4-1	ASSQDARFLQPQH
TRBJ2-6	NA	TRBV15	ATSSTDSGANVLT
TRBJ2-7	NA	TRBV20-1	SASLASEQY
TRBJ2-6	NA	TRBV19	ASSISPGANVLT
TRBJ2-3	NA	TRBV7-2	ASSLVRPTDTQY
TRBJ2-3	NA	TRBV5-5	ASSLTAGGGWSTDTQY
TRBJ2-7	NA	TRBV2	ASRTEQGALEQY
TRBJ2-7	NA	TRBV9	ASSVEGGSGYEQY
TRBJ1-1	once	TRBV30	AWTSPIEAF
TRBJ1-1	NA	TRBV18	ASSPIISDTEAF
TRBJ1-1	NA	TRBV7-9	ASSLSGSSPEAF
TRBJ2-7	NA	TRBV11-1	ASSLTGEPYEQY
TRBJ2-2	NA	TRBV16	ASSQYGQRTGELF
TRBJ1-6	NA	TRBV5-5	ASSGDRGNSPLH
TRBJ2-2	NA	TRBV27	ASSLQSVTGELF
TRBJ1-1	NA	TRBV13	ASSHWTGGETEAF
TRBJ2-3	NA	TRBV5-6	ASTPGTGSTDTQY